What follows are 32 T cell receptor beta chains derived from one specimen sequenced in a study of T cells after yellow fever vaccination. TCRdb reprocessed the 5' RACE reads via MiXCR and lists one record per CDR3 protein. Counted here are about 320,000 distinct CDR3 sequences, around 4.5% occurring once; the ten biggest clones make up 15% to 20%. Source: PBMCs, taken 15 days after the yellow fever booster vaccination. Receptors were obtained from a man aged 18 to 30 who received the YFV17D yellow fever vaccine.

This clonotype was observed many times. V usage is TRBV7-2 and J usage is TRBJ1-4; TRBD1 aligns across 10 bases. With 7 bases clipped from V and 7 bases from J, the junction kept 6 bases outside the gene matches. Germline V lookup: CDR1 SGHTA, CDR2 FQGNSA. This CDR3 has 14 amino acids. The CDR3 loop is CASKPGQGTEKLFF. The CDR3 nucleotides read TGTGCCAGCAAGCCGGGACAGGGGACTGAAAAACTGTTTTTT.

Many counts were recorded for this clonotype. The V gene is TRBV20-1, the J gene TRBJ1-5; D not resolved. V was pared by 1 base and J by 2 bases, with 9 bases between. The length of the CDR3 is 14 residues. Germline CDR1 reads DFQATT; CDR2 reads SNEGSKA (reference sequence). The CDR3 sequence is CSARVGVGNQPQHF. The CDR3 nucleotides read TGCAGTGCTAGAGTCGGGGTTGGCAATCAGCCCCAGCATTTT.

CDR3 amino acids: CASSLVSGGRSPLHF. The CDR3 coding sequence is TGTGCCAGCAGCTTAGTTTCAGGGGGCCGGTCACCCCTCCACTTT. This chain links TRBV7-2 with TRBJ1-6; 8 nucleotides agree with TRBD1. V lost 1 base, J lost 10 bases, and 6 bases stayed unmatched. The V gene's germline CDR1 is SGHTA and CDR2 FQGNSA. The CDR3 runs to 15 residues.

This clonotype was recorded at least ten times. J is TRBJ1-2 and V is TRBV20-1, with no clear D. Trimming removed 5 bases at V and 2 bases at J, with 3 bases between. The CDR3 is 10 amino acids. Germline V gives CDR1 DFQATT, CDR2 SNEGSKA (reference sequence). CDR3 bases: TGCAGTGCTCCGAACTATGGCTACACCTTC. It yields the protein CSAPNYGYTF.

This clonotype was detected only a few times. The chain combines TRBV20-1 with TRBJ1-5; TRBD1 is a possible D gene (6 bases). The length of the CDR3 is 14 residues. Trimming removed 1 base from V and 5 bases from J, with 12 bases in between. Per germline, CDR1 DFQATT and CDR2 SNEGSKA (reference sequence). DNA for the CDR3: TGCAGTGCTAGAGTACAGGGATCGGATCAGCCCCAGCATTTT. It translates to CSARVQGSDQPQHF.

The sample holds a few counts of this clonotype. The CDR3 loop reads CASSYGQYTEAFF. The DNA of the CDR3 is TGTGCCAGCAGCTACGGGCAGTACACTGAAGCTTTCTTT. This sequence joins TRBV5-6 and TRBJ1-1; unclear D gene. V dropped 3 bases and J dropped 3 bases, with 9 bases sitting between them. This CDR3 region has 13 residues. Looked up from germline, CDR1 is SGHDT and CDR2 is YYEEEE.

On this clonotype: A much more abundant neighbour one base away suggests this may be a read error. The chain is built from TRBV10-3 and TRBJ2-2; the match to TRBD1 covers 11 bases. This CDR3 region has 16 residues. CDR1 is ENHRY, CDR2 SYGVKD, per germline. In DNA form, the CDR3 reads TGTGCCATCAGTGACCCGAGGACAGGGGGCACCGGGGTGCTGTTTTTT. The encoded protein is CAISDPRTGGTGVLFF.

The CDR3 region is CASSLAGWDSYNEQFF. For the CDR3, the DNA is TGTGCCAGCAGCTTGGCCGGCTGGGACTCCTACAATGAGCAGTTCTTC. The chain has TRBV5-5 and TRBJ2-1; no firm D call. Germline values: CDR1 SGHKS, CDR2 YYEKEE (reference sequence). V was trimmed by 0 bases and J by 0 bases, leaving 10 bases between them. This CDR3 is 16 amino acids long.

This clonotype was recorded a few times. This chain joins TRBV7-3 and TRBJ2-5, with 9 nucleotides matching TRBD2. Germline lookup yields CDR1 SGHTA and CDR2 FQGTGA. After removal of 5 bases from V and 2 bases from J, the junction contained 12 bases not matched to a gene. The CDR3 is 17 residues long. The CDR3: CASSPGGGGAWQETQYF. The CDR3 nucleotides are TGTGCCAGCAGCCCGGGGGGCGGGGGGGCCTGGCAAGAGACCCAGTACTTC.

This clonotype has a handful of counts. The rearrangement links TRBV12-3 or TRBV12-4 to TRBJ2-5, with TRBD2 identical over 7 bases. The CDR3 length is 15 residues. J gave up 7 bases and V 2 bases, and 10 bases lay outside the gene matches. The CDR3 DNA sequence: TGTGCCAGCAGTTTAATATCGGCGGGGGAGGGGACCCAGTACTTC. This translates into CASSLISAGEGTQYF.

This clonotype was seen many times. The genes are TRBV6-2 or TRBV6-3 and TRBJ2-7; D is undetermined. Germline values: CDR1 MNHEY, CDR2 SVGEGT. V lost 6 bases and J lost 7, with 13 bases in between. The CDR3 sequence is 12 residues long. The CDR3 loop reads CASSPHAREQYV. CDR3 in DNA: TGTGCCAGCAGCCCCCACGCTCGAGAGCAGTACGTC.

The chain recombines TRBV18 with TRBJ1-3, with D unresolved. CDR3 size: 14 residues. From germline, CDR1 is KGHSH and CDR2 LQKENI. The V end lost 5 bases, the J end lost 0 bases, and 8 bases lay between the germline ends. The CDR3 sequence: CASSSSISGNTIYF. CDR3 DNA sequence: TGTGCCAGCTCAAGCAGCATCTCTGGAAACACCATATATTTT.

This clonotype was found a few times. This chain links TRBV7-8 with TRBJ2-1, with D possibly matching TRBD1 (5 bases). The CDR3 runs to 14 residues. Looked up from germline, CDR1 is SGHVS and CDR2 is FQNEAQ. The V and J ends lost 6 bases and 5 bases respectively, with 14 bases between them. CDR3 sequence: CASSPRGSNNEQFF. The CDR3 DNA follows: TGTGCCAGCAGTCCTAGGGGTAGTAACAATGAGCAGTTCTTC. The entire variable domain, with the rest obtained from reference TRBV7-8 and TRBJ2-1, is as follows: GAGVSQSPRYKVAKRGQDVALRCDPISGHVSLFWYQQALGQGPEFLTYFQNEAQLDKSGLPSDRFFAERPEGSVSTLKIQRTQQEDSAVYLCASSPRGSNNEQFFGPGTRLTVL.

This clonotype appeared a few times. V gene TRBV11-2 combines with J gene TRBJ1-2; 10 bases are a match to TRBD1. J lost 5 bases, V lost 3 bases, and 6 bases had no gene match. The CDR3 has 15 amino acids. The germline CDR1 and CDR2 sequences are SGHAT and FQNNGV. The CDR3 bases are TGTGCCAGCAGCTTCTCTGGGACAGGGGATTATGGCTACACCTTC. Its protein is CASSFSGTGDYGYTF. Together with reference TRBV11-2 and TRBJ1-2, the CDR3 gives the full variable domain: EAGVAQSPRYKIIEKRQSVAFWCNPISGHATLYWYQQILGQGPKLLIQFQNNGVVDDSQLPKDRFSAERLKGVDSTLKIQPAKLEDSAVYLCASSFSGTGDYGYTFGSGTRLTVV.

This clonotype was recorded at least ten times. The chain carries TRBV7-2 and TRBJ1-1; a possible D gene is TRBD1 (6 bases). Trimming took 6 bases from V and 0 from J, leaving 17 bases between them. This CDR3 is 16 amino acids long. CDR1 and CDR2 (germline): SGHTA, FQGNSA. Here the CDR3 reads CASSYPPGHMNTEAFF. DNA of the CDR3: TGTGCCAGCAGTTACCCTCCGGGACACATGAACACTGAAGCTTTCTTT.

This clonotype was detected a few times. The junction differs from germline at one of its ends, possibly a read error. The chain couples TRBV7-8 to TRBJ2-7; either TRBD1 or TRBD2 may fit D (6 bases each). Germline CDR1 is SGHVS and CDR2 is FQNEAQ. The CDR3 sequence is 13 residues long. CDR3 residues: CASSLRDKGRYHF. In DNA, the CDR3 is TGTGCCAGCAGCCTGCGGGACAAAGGGCGGTATCATTTC. The full variable domain, completed using reference TRBV7-8 and TRBJ2-7, is GAGVSQSPRYKVAKRGQDVALRCDPISGHVSLFWYQQALGQGPEFLTYFQNEAQLDKSGLPSDRFFAERPEGSVSTLKIQRTQQEDSAVYLCASSLRDKGRYHFGPGTRLTVT.

The V call is TRBV5-1, the J call TRBJ1-4; D remains unclear. V gave up 0 bases and J gave up 0 bases, with 12 bases separating them. The CDR3 sequence is 17 residues long. Germline CDR1 reads SGHRS; CDR2 reads YFSETQ. Here the CDR3 reads CASSLAGLVATNEKLFF. CDR3 nucleotides: TGCGCCAGCAGCTTGGCCGGGTTGGTGGCAACTAATGAAAAACTGTTTTTT.

This clonotype has a count of ten or more. This chain connects TRBV6-2 or TRBV6-3 to TRBJ2-3; D is possibly TRBD1 (5 bases). CDR1 and CDR2 from the germline V gene are MNHEY and SVGEGT. The CDR3 loop spans 18 amino acids. Trimming removed 2 bases at V and 2 bases at J, with 20 bases between. Here the CDR3 DNA reads TGTGCCAGCAGTTACGAAGGGCGGACACCCATTCCCACAGATACGCAGTATTTT. Translation gives CASSYEGRTPIPTDTQYF.

This clonotype was counted ten times or more. V is TRBV7-8 and J is TRBJ2-3; no clear D. Germline CDR1 is SGHVS and CDR2 is FQNEAQ. This CDR3 contains 16 residues. The V end was cut by 4 bases, the J end by 0 bases, with 14 bases between. CDR3 loop: CASSSLVASSTDTQYF. DNA for the CDR3: TGTGCCAGCAGCTCGCTGGTGGCCTCTAGCACAGATACGCAGTATTTT. The full variable domain, with the rest looked up from reference TRBV7-8 and TRBJ2-3, is GAGVSQSPRYKVAKRGQDVALRCDPISGHVSLFWYQQALGQGPEFLTYFQNEAQLDKSGLPSDRFFAERPEGSVSTLKIQRTQQEDSAVYLCASSSLVASSTDTQYFGPGTRLTVL.

This clonotype was picked up a small number of times. V gene TRBV5-6 combines with J gene TRBJ1-1; no clear D. The V end lost 4 bases, the J end lost 0 bases, and 10 bases lay between the germline ends. This CDR3 is built from 14 residues. Germline-derived CDR1 and CDR2 are SGHDT and YYEEEE. The CDR3 here is CASSLFPMNTEAFF. CDR3 bases: TGTGCCAGCAGCCTCTTTCCCATGAACACTGAAGCTTTCTTT. The complete variable domain, with remaining parts taken from reference TRBV5-6 and TRBJ1-1, reads DAGVTQSPTHLIKTRGQQVTLRCSPKSGHDTVSWYQQALGQGPQFIFQYYEEEERQRGNFPDRFSGHQFPNYSSELNVNALLLGDSALYLCASSLFPMNTEAFFGQGTRLTVV.

This clonotype was seen more than once but under ten times. The genes are TRBV7-2 and TRBJ2-1; D gene uncertain. CDR1 SGHTA and CDR2 FQGNSA come from the germline V gene. V was clipped by 1 base and J by 7 bases, with 14 bases between them. The CDR3 is 15 residues long. The CDR3, as DNA: TGTGCCAGCAGCTTAGGACATGGAGTAATGAATGAGCAGTTCTTC. Its protein product is CASSLGHGVMNEQFF.

The chain uses TRBV7-2 and TRBJ2-5, with 10 bases fitting TRBD2. V was clipped by 1 base and J by 4 bases; unmatched bases: 6. Germline CDR1 SGHTA, CDR2 FQGNSA. The CDR3 extends over 16 amino acids. The CDR3 region has the DNA TGTGCCAGCAGCTTAGAGGCCAGCGGGGGGGCAGAGACCCAGTACTTC. It translates to CASSLEASGGAETQYF.

This clonotype has at least ten counts. The rearrangement uses TRBV6-1 and TRBJ1-6; D is unclear. CDR1 is MNHNS and CDR2 is SASEGT in the germline V gene. Trimming left V 3 bases short and J 6 bases short, with 15 bases between. The CDR3 is 16 residues long. CDR3 bases: TGTGCCAGCAGTGAGCGGAGAGGGAAAGGTAATTCACCCCTCCACTTT. It yields the protein CASSERRGKGNSPLHF.

CDR3: CASSQPSHEQYF. In DNA, the CDR3 is TGTGCCAGCAGCCAACCGTCTCACGAGCAGTACTTC. V usage is TRBV5-5 and J usage is TRBJ2-7; unclear D gene. Germline lookup yields CDR1 SGHKS and CDR2 YYEKEE (reference sequence). The CDR3 spans 12 residues. V shed 4 bases and J shed 5 bases, with 10 bases lying between them. Drawing the rest from reference TRBV5-5 and TRBJ2-7, the complete variable domain is DAGVTQSPTHLIKTRGQQVTLRCSPISGHKSVSWYQQVLGQGPQFIFQYYEKEERGRGNFPDRFSARQFPNYSSELNVNALLLGDSALYLCASSQPSHEQYFGPGTRLTVT.

This CDR3 reads CASRPGSLGTETQYF. As DNA, the CDR3 is TGTGCCAGCAGGCCCGGGTCTCTGGGAACAGAGACCCAGTACTTC. The rearrangement joins TRBV5-4 to TRBJ2-5; D gene unclear. Trimming stripped 5 bases from V and 4 bases from J, with 18 bases between. This CDR3 region has 15 residues. Germline CDR1 reads SGHNT; CDR2 reads YYREEE (reference sequence).

The CDR3 loop is CAGRLGTNTGELFF. Written as DNA, the CDR3 is TGTGCAGGACGGTTAGGGACGAACACCGGGGAGCTGTTTTTT. The rearrangement joins TRBV11-2 to TRBJ2-2; no clear D. The CDR3 extends over 14 amino acids. Germline V gene data show CDR1 as SGHAT and CDR2 as FQNNGV.

The CDR3 loop is CASSEKGGQAPFNEQFF. CDR3 DNA sequence: TGTGCCAGCAGTGAGAAAGGGGGCCAGGCGCCATTCAATGAGCAGTTCTTC. J is TRBJ2-1 and V is TRBV25-1; TRBD1 matches at 7 bases. The CDR3 totals 17 residues. V lost 3 bases to trimming and J lost 6 bases; unmatched junction nucleotides: 14. Germline V gene data show CDR1 as MGHDK and CDR2 as SYGVNS.

V gene TRBV7-2 combines with J gene TRBJ2-1; 7 nucleotides agree with TRBD2. Germline values: CDR1 SGHTA, CDR2 FQGNSA. V lost 4 bases and J lost 10; bases outside the gene matches: 7. This CDR3 has 13 residues. The CDR3 region has the DNA TGTGCCAGCAGCTCGACGACTAGCTTCGAGCAGTTCTTC. Encoded protein: CASSSTTSFEQFF.

Many counts were recorded for this clonotype. The chain combines TRBV7-6 with TRBJ2-5; D gene unclear. V was clipped by 1 base and J by 2 bases, with 5 bases between them. From germline, CDR1 is SGHVS and CDR2 FNYEAQ. This CDR3 is 13 amino acids long. CDR3 bases: TGTGCCAGCAGCTTAGAACAGCAAGAGACCCAGTACTTC. Its protein product is CASSLEQQETQYF. Full variable domain (outside the CDR3, taken from reference TRBV7-6 and TRBJ2-5): GAGVSQSPRYKVTKRGQDVALRCDPISGHVSLYWYRQALGQGPEFLTYFNYEAQQDKSGLPNDRFSAERPEGSISTLTIQRTEQRDSAMYRCASSLEQQETQYFGPGTRLLVL.

This clonotype was recorded many times. The J gene is TRBJ1-1, the V gene TRBV5-1; D is undetermined. Trimming stripped 4 bases from V and 3 bases from J, with 4 bases between. This CDR3 region has 11 residues. The germline gives CDR1 SGHRS, CDR2 YFSETQ. CDR3 nucleotide sequence: TGCGCCAGCAGCGGAGACACTGAAGCTTTCTTT. This encodes CASSGDTEAFF.

The genes are TRBV5-1 and TRBJ2-2; D is possibly TRBD1 (5 bases). Germline V CDR1 and CDR2: SGHRS, YFSETQ. This CDR3 is 20 amino acids long. Trimming left V 4 bases short and J 2 bases short, with 27 bases between. CDR3 residues: CASSSTYPTWTPTNTGELFF. CDR3 sequence (DNA): TGCGCCAGCAGCAGCACATACCCAACCTGGACACCTACTAACACCGGGGAGCTGTTTTTT.

J is TRBJ2-3 and V is TRBV11-2; TRBD1 aligns across 11 bases. The germline gives CDR1 SGHAT, CDR2 FQNNGV. The trim removed 5 bases at V and 0 bases at J, leaving 19 bases unmatched. This CDR3 comprises 21 residues. Written as DNA, the CDR3 is TGTGCCAGCAGCCCTTACCTTGGGAAAGGACAGGGGGCGCAAAGCACAGATACGCAGTATTTT. This translates into CASSPYLGKGQGAQSTDTQYF.